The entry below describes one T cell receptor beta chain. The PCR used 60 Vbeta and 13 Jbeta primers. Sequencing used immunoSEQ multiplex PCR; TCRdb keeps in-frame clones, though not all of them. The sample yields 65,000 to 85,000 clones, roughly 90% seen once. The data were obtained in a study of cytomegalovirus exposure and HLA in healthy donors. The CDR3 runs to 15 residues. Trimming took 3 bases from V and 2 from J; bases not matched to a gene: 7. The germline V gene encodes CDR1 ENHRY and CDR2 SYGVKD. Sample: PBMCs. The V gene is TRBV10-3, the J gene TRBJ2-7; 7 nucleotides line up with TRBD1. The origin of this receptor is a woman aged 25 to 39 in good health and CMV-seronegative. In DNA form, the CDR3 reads TGTGCCATCAGTGAAGGACAGGTTCTCCCCTACGAGCAGTACTTC. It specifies CAISEGQVLPYEQYF.